The TCR beta chain described here comes from a study of blood T cell repertoires in COVID-19. Study-wide context: Samples of COVID-19 (acute and convalescent) were obtained from the United States, Italy and Spain. PBMCs, B-cell-depleted T cells, or T cells provided the cDNA or gDNA that made up the material.

The CDR3 contains 13 residues. In germline, CDR1 is SGHVS, CDR2 FQNEAQ. Trimming pared 1 base from V and 1 base from J, leaving 3 bases between. In the original processing: How many nucleated cells were present was estimated from reference gene primer amplification. The protocol was immunoSEQ multiplex PCR, while the TCRdb copy is restricted to in-frame clones and leaves out a portion. V and J calls plus clone size are reproduced from that table; the DNA served to infer D and trimming. The sample yields 250,000 or so clones, 82% seen once. This clonotype was obtained from a young woman with acute or convalescent COVID-19. Input material: peripheral blood. The chain combines TRBV7-8 with TRBJ2-3; no reliable D call. The CDR3 loop reads CASSLVGTDTQYF. Here the CDR3 DNA reads TGTGCCAGCAGCTTAGTCGGCACAGATACGCAGTATTTT.